A single sample gave rise to the 27 T cell receptor beta chains below, sequenced in a study of T cells in Graves' hyperthyroidism and ophthalmopathy (dated by TCRdb to the late 2010s). The library was built by means of multiplex PCR. The instrument was an Illumina HiSeq 2000. The TCR beta CDR3 regions were amplified from RNA transcripts. A first-round RT-PCR of the TCR CDR3 used the HTBI primer set with the Qiagen OneStep RT-PCR kit. Through fastp at Q25 and MiXCR, TCRdb rebuilt clones from the public reads, retaining in-frame beta chains. Rows are unified per CDR3 protein, each entry keeping the most common DNA and genes. The sample table contains 350,000 or so distinct CDR3 sequences; only one count was recorded for 18% of them. Together, the top ten hold about 53% of the sample. The sequencing sample was made of blood. Receptor source: a woman aged 45 to 65 with Graves' hyperthyroidism.

This clonotype was recorded many times. The chain has TRBV6-1 and TRBJ2-2, with 9 bases that match TRBD1. Germline CDR1 MNHNS, CDR2 SASEGT. V was pared by 5 bases and J by 6 bases, with 10 bases of the junction left unmatched. The CDR3 runs to 16 residues. The CDR3 DNA sequence: TGTGCCAGCAGTTTCTCCCCCGGGACAGGGCCCGGGGAGCTGTTTTTT. Its translation is CASSFSPGTGPGELFF.

This chain connects TRBV5-1 to TRBJ2-1; 9 nucleotides agree with TRBD2. The CDR3 sequence is 16 residues long. Germline values: CDR1 SGHRS, CDR2 YFSETQ. Unmatched junction bases numbered 8, after V lost 0 bases and J lost 7 bases. In nucleotides, the CDR3 is TGCGCCAGCAGCTTGGACGGCGGGGGGGCGGGAAATGAGCAGTTCTTC. Translated, it gives CASSLDGGGAGNEQFF.

This clonotype was picked up a small number of times. The chain recombines TRBV2 with TRBJ2-7; 7 bases align to TRBD1. The germline V gene encodes CDR1 SNHLY and CDR2 FYNNEI. The V gene end was trimmed by 4 bases and the J gene end by 3 bases; junction bases not matched to a gene: 6. This CDR3 has 14 residues. This CDR3 is CASSVDRWGYEQYF. CDR3 in DNA: TGTGCCAGCAGTGTGGACAGGTGGGGCTACGAGCAGTACTTC.

The chain couples TRBV6-1 to TRBJ2-1; 9 nucleotides agree with TRBD1. CDR3 length equals 15 residues. Germline values: CDR1 MNHNS, CDR2 SASEGT. V gave up 2 bases and J gave up 9 bases; unmatched junction bases: 8. This CDR3 is CASSESGQGRSEQFF. CDR3 nucleotides: TGTGCCAGCAGTGAATCGGGACAGGGCCGGAGTGAGCAGTTCTTC.

The chain combines TRBV9 with TRBJ1-2; the D is unclear. V was shortened by 0 bases and J by 6 bases, with 9 bases between the two germline ends. This CDR3 has 13 amino acids. Per the germline V gene, CDR1 is SGDLS and CDR2 is YYNGEE. The CDR3, as DNA: TGTGCCAGCAGCGTAGAAGGAGGTGATGGCTACACCTTC. Its protein product is CASSVEGGDGYTF.

Concerning this clonotype: A much larger clonotype is one base distant, so this may be a read error. The chain employs TRBV6-2 or TRBV6-3 and TRBJ2-3; D might be TRBD2 (5 bases). The CDR3 loop spans 14 amino acids. Trimming stripped 5 bases from V and 0 bases from J, with 9 bases between. CDR1 and CDR2 from the germline V gene are MNHEY and SVGEGT. CDR3 region: CASSVGESTDTQYF. The CDR3 DNA follows: TGTGCCAGCAGTGTCGGGGAAAGCACAGATACGCAGTATTTT.

This clonotype showed up many times. V and J are TRBV10-2 and TRBJ2-7; D not certain. V lost 2 bases and J 4 bases, leaving 3 bases between the germline ends. The V gene's germline CDR1 is WSHSY and CDR2 SAAADI. This CDR3 has 11 amino acids. The CDR3 loop is CASSEGYEQYV. The DNA for the CDR3 is TGCGCCAGCAGTGAGGGATACGAGCAGTACGTC.

This clonotype was found a few times. V gene TRBV2 combines with J gene TRBJ1-5; TRBD1 might be the D (5 bases). Between the trimmed V and J ends, which lost 7 bases and 5 bases, there was a span of 12 bases. Looked up from germline, CDR1 is SNHLY and CDR2 is FYNNEI. The CDR3 is made up of 13 amino acids. CDR3 sequence (DNA): TGTGCCAGCACCCCTGGGACGTATCAGCCCCAGCATTTT. Translating gives CASTPGTYQPQHF.

This chain connects TRBV20-1 to TRBJ1-2; D is unresolved. The V end lost 0 bases, the J end lost 4 bases, and 9 bases lay between the germline ends. This CDR3 spans 13 amino acids. Germline V lookup: CDR1 DFQATT, CDR2 SNEGSKA (reference sequence). The CDR3: CSARDLAVYGYTF. The CDR3 DNA follows: TGCAGTGCTAGAGATTTGGCAGTCTATGGCTACACCTTC.

V and J are TRBV7-3 and TRBJ2-3; TRBD2 is a possible D gene (6 bases). CDR3 length equals 13 residues. Germline CDR1 SGHTA, CDR2 FQGTGA. The V end was cut by 4 bases, the J end by 5 bases, with 10 bases between. As DNA, the CDR3 is TGTGCCAGCAGCTCAAACGGGAGAGATACGCAGTATTTT. As protein: CASSSNGRDTQYF.

The rearrangement uses TRBV27 and TRBJ2-3; TRBD2 agrees at 10 bases. The CDR3 loop spans 15 amino acids. CDR1 and CDR2 from the germline V gene are MNHEY and SMNVEV (reference sequence). The V and J ends lost 6 bases and 7 bases, in that order; junction bases with no gene match: 10. The CDR3 DNA follows: TGTGCCAGCAGAGAAAGCGGGGGGGTTCTGAATACGCAGTATTTT. Translated, it gives CASRESGGVLNTQYF.

This clonotype was seen ten or more times. The V call is TRBV20-1, the J call TRBJ2-3, with D perhaps TRBD2 (7 bases). The CDR3 extends over 14 amino acids. V lost 1 base and J 2 bases, leaving 10 bases between the germline ends. CDR1 DFQATT and CDR2 SNEGSKA come from the germline V gene (reference sequence). The CDR3 sequence is CSARGGGYTDTQYF. The CDR3 coding sequence is TGCAGTGCTAGAGGGGGGGGCTACACAGATACGCAGTATTTT.

This clonotype was found many times. The chain carries TRBV11-2 and TRBJ1-4; no definite D call. Trimming left V 1 base short and J 0 bases short, with 6 bases between. Germline-derived CDR1 and CDR2 are SGHAT and FQNNGV. The CDR3 is 15 residues long. This CDR3 reads CASSLGRATNEKLFF. The CDR3 DNA is TGTGCCAGCAGCTTAGGACGTGCAACTAATGAAAAACTGTTTTTT.

The CDR3 spells CSISMSGPGELFF. The CDR3 DNA is TGCAGCATATCCATGTCGGGGCCCGGGGAGCTGTTTTTT. V usage is TRBV29-1 and J usage is TRBJ2-2, with D perhaps being TRBD1 or TRBD2 (5 bases each). Trimming took off 8 bases at V and 6 bases at J, with 16 bases between the two ends. Germline V gene data show CDR1 as SQVTM and CDR2 as ANQGSEA. The CDR3 extends over 13 amino acids.

About this clonotype: A read error may explain this, as a much larger clone is one base away. The chain employs TRBV6-5 and TRBJ1-1; D is ambiguous. V shed 5 bases and J shed 1 base, with 11 bases lying between them. The CDR3 spans 14 residues. Per the germline V gene, CDR1 is MNHEY and CDR2 is SVGAGI. CDR3 region: CASSHVEGNTEAFF. In DNA, the CDR3 is TGTGCCAGCAGTCACGTCGAAGGGAACACTGAAGCTTTCTTT.

In its sample, this clonotype was seen a few times. This chain links TRBV28 with TRBJ2-1; the D gene is possibly TRBD2 (6 bases). CDR3 length: 15 residues. Germline loops: CDR1 MDHEN, CDR2 SYDVKM. Trimming took 2 bases from V and 3 from J, leaving 11 bases between them. The CDR3 is CASSLNGGYYNEQFF. The CDR3 nucleotides read TGTGCCAGCAGTTTAAACGGGGGATACTACAATGAGCAGTTCTTC.

This clonotype was seen many times. V is TRBV2 and J is TRBJ2-4, with D perhaps matching TRBD2 (6 bases). Between the trimmed V and J ends, which lost 0 bases and 9 bases, there was a span of 9 bases. Germline CDR1 and CDR2: SNHLY and FYNNEI. This CDR3 has 13 residues. In DNA form, the CDR3 reads TGTGCCAGCAGTGAAGCGATGGGGGGCATTCAGTACTTC. It codes for CASSEAMGGIQYF.

This clonotype was detected many times. This chain connects TRBV6-5 to TRBJ1-1, with D hard to call. The CDR3 totals 15 residues. The germline V gene encodes CDR1 MNHEY and CDR2 SVGAGI. The V gene lost 2 bases and the J gene lost 0 bases, with 10 bases spanning the gap. The CDR3 here is CASSYGIELNTEAFF. CDR3 sequence (DNA): TGTGCCAGCAGTTACGGAATCGAGCTGAACACTGAAGCTTTCTTT.

In this sample, this clonotype turned up a few times. The J gene is TRBJ2-5, the V gene TRBV4-1; tentative D call: TRBD2 (6 bases). The V gene's germline CDR1 is MGHRA and CDR2 YSYEKL. The CDR3 length is 15 residues. The V and J ends lost 3 bases and 0 bases respectively, with 11 bases between them. CDR3 DNA sequence: TGCGCCAGCAGCCACTCGAGGGACTACCAAGAGACCCAGTACTTC. Residues: CASSHSRDYQETQYF.

The chain combines TRBV7-9 with TRBJ2-1; TRBD1 matches 12 bases. The V and J ends lost 7 bases and 7 bases, in that order; junction bases with no gene match: 8. The CDR3 is made up of 15 amino acids. The V gene's germline CDR1 is SEHNR and CDR2 FQNEAQ (reference sequence). CDR3 bases: TGTGCCAGCACCCCTGGGACAGGGGGCGCGAATGAGCAGTTCTTC. Translated: CASTPGTGGANEQFF.

The J gene is TRBJ1-2, the V gene TRBV10-2, with D uncertain. Germline CDR1 is WSHSY and CDR2 is SAAADI. With 8 bases removed from V and 2 bases from J, the gap between germline ends came to 15 bases. The CDR3 is made up of 14 amino acids. The chain's CDR3 is CASGPGSLNYGYTF. Written as DNA, the CDR3 is TGCGCCAGCGGCCCGGGGAGTCTGAACTATGGCTACACCTTC.

The CDR3 DNA reads TGTGCCAGTAGTATGGGAGGGGGAGGCGGCTACACCTTC. It yields the protein CASSMGGGGGYTF. This chain connects TRBV19 to TRBJ1-2; TRBD1 might be the D (6 bases). Germline values: CDR1 LNHDA, CDR2 SQIVND (reference sequence). CDR3 size: 13 residues. V was pared by 3 bases and J by 8 bases, with 13 bases between.

The rearrangement uses TRBV19 and TRBJ2-1, with 7 bases identical to TRBD2. The CDR3 length is 14 residues. V lost 10 bases, J lost 0 bases, and 6 bases stayed unmatched. From germline, CDR1 is LNHDA and CDR2 SQIVND (reference sequence). CDR3 sequence reads: CAISGGNSYNEQFF. DNA of the CDR3: TGTGCCATTTCGGGGGGAAACTCCTACAATGAGCAGTTCTTC.

The chain combines TRBV29-1 with TRBJ1-3; TRBD1 is a possible D gene (6 bases). Germline lookup yields CDR1 SQVTM and CDR2 ANQGSEA. V dropped 6 bases and J dropped 4 bases, with 10 bases sitting between them. This CDR3 spans 12 amino acids. The DNA of the CDR3 is TGCAGCGTGGCGGGGGCAGGAAACACCATATATTTT. This gives the protein CSVAGAGNTIYF.

This clonotype came up many times. The V call is TRBV2, the J call TRBJ2-3; no reliable D call. The length of the CDR3 is 13 residues. Germline lookup yields CDR1 SNHLY and CDR2 FYNNEI. The V end lost 8 bases, the J end lost 2 bases, and 11 bases lay between the germline ends. The CDR3 region has the DNA TGTGCCAGCTCCCCCGACCTCACAGATACGCAGTATTTT. It translates to CASSPDLTDTQYF.

This clonotype was recorded many times. The rearrangement uses TRBV11-3 and TRBJ1-1; D ambiguous. Trimming removed 0 bases at V and 6 bases at J, with 11 bases between. The CDR3 covers 14 residues. CDR1 SGHNT and CDR2 YENEEA come from the germline V gene. In DNA form, the CDR3 reads TGTGCCAGCAGCTTAGAGGGCCAAGTCGCTGAAGCTTTCTTT. Translating gives CASSLEGQVAEAFF.

CDR3 sequence (DNA): TGTGCCATCAGTGATTCCACAGCTAGCGGGAGCTCCTACGAGCAGTACTTC. Protein: CAISDSTASGSSYEQYF. The gene calls are TRBV10-3 and TRBJ2-7, with 10 bases that match TRBD2. CDR1 is ENHRY, CDR2 SYGVKD, per germline. After removal of 3 bases from V and 0 bases from J, the junction contained 8 bases not matched to a gene. This CDR3 is built from 17 residues.